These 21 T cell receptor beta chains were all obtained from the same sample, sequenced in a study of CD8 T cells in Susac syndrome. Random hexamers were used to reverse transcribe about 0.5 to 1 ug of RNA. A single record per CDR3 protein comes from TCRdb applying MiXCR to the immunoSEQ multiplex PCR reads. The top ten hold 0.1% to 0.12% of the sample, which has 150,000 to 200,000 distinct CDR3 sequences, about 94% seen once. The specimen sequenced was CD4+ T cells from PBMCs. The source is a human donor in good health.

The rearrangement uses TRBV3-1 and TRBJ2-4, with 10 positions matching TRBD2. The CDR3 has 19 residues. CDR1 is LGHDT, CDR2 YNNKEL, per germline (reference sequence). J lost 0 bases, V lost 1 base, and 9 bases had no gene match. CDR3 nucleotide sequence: TGTGCCAGCAGCCAAGGTTTGACTAGCGGGCGATTAGCCAAAAACATTCAGTACTTC. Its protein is CASSQGLTSGRLAKNIQYF.

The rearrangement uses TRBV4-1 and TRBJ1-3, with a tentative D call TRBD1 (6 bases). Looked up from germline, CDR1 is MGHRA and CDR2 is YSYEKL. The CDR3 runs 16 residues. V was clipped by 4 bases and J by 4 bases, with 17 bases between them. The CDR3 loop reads CASSREFNRAGNTIYF. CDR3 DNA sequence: TGCGCCAGCAGCCGGGAGTTTAACAGGGCCGGAAACACCATATATTTT.

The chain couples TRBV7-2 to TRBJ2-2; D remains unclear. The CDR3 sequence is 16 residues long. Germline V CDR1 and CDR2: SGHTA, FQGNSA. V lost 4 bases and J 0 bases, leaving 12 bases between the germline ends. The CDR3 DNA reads TGTGCCAGCAGCTCTTTCATTCCCGCGAACACCGGGGAGCTGTTTTTT. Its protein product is CASSSFIPANTGELFF. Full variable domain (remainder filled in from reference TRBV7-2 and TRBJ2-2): GAGVSQSPSNKVTEKGKDVELRCDPISGHTALYWYRQSLGQGLEFLIYFQGNSAPDKSGLPSDRFSAERTGGSVSTLTIQRTQQEDSAVYLCASSSFIPANTGELFFGEGSRLTVL.

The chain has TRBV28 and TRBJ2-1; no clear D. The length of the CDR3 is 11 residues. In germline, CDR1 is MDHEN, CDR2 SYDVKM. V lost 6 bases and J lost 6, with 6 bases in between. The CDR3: CASRRANEQFF. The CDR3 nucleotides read TGTGCCAGCAGAAGAGCCAATGAGCAGTTCTTC.

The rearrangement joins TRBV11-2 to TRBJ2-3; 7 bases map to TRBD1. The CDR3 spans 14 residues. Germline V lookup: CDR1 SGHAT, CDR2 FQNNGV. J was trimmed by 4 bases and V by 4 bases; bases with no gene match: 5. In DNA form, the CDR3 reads TGTGCCAGCAGCTCCGGACAGGTTGCAGATACGCAGTATTTT. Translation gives CASSSGQVADTQYF.

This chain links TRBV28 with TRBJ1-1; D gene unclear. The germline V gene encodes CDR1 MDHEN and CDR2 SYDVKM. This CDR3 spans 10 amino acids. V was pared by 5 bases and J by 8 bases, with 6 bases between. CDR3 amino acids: CASSKREAFF. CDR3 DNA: TGTGCCAGCAGTAAGAGGGAAGCTTTCTTT.

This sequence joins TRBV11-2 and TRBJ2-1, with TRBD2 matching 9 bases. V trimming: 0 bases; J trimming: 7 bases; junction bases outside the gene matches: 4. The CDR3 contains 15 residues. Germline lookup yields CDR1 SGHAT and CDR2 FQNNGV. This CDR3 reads CASSLDLAGLNEQFF. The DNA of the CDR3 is TGTGCCAGCAGCTTAGATCTAGCGGGGCTTAATGAGCAGTTCTTC.

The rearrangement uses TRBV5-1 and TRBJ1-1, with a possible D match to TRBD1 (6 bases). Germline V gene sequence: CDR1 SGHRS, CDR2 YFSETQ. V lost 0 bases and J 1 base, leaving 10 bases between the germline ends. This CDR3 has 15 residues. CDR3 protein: CASSLVSGQNTEAFF. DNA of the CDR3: TGCGCCAGCAGCTTGGTTTCGGGACAGAACACTGAAGCTTTCTTT.

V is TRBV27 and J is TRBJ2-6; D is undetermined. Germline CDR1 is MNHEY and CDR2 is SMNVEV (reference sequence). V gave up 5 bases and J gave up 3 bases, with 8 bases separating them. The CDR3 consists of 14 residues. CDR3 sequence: CASSPDIGANVLTF. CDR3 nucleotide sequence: TGTGCCAGCAGTCCCGATATTGGGGCCAACGTCCTGACTTTC. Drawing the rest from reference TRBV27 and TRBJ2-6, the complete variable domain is EAQVTQNPRYLITVTGKKLTVTCSQNMNHEYMSWYRQDPGLGLRQIYYSMNVEVTDKGDVPEGYKVSRKEKRNFPLILESPSPNQTSLYFCASSPDIGANVLTFGAGSRLTVL.

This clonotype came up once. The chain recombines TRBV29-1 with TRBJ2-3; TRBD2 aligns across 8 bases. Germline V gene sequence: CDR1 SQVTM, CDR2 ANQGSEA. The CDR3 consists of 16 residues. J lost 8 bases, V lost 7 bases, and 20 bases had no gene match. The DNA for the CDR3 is TGCAGCGGGGGGACTAGTCGCGGCCTAGGTATTGGTACGCAGTATTTT. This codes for CSGGTSRGLGIGTQYF.

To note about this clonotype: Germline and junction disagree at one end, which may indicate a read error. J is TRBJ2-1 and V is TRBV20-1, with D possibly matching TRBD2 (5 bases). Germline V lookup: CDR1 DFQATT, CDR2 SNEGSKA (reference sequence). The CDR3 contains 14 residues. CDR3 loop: CSARGLVQDNEQFF. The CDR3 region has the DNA TGCAGTGCCAGAGGGCTAGTTCAAGACAATGAGCAGTTCTTC.

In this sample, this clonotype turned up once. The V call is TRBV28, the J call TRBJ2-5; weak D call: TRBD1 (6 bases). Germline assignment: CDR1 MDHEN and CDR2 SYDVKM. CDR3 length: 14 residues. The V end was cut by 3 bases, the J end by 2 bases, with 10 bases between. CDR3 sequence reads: CASSFWQGQETQYF. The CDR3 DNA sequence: TGTGCCAGCAGTTTTTGGCAGGGGCAAGAGACCCAGTACTTC.

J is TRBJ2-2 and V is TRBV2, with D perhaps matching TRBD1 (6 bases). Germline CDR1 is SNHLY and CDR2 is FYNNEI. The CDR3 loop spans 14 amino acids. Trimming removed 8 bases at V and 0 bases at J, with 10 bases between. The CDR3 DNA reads TGTGCCAGCCGTGGGGGCTCGAACACCGGGGAGCTGTTTTTT. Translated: CASRGGSNTGELFF.

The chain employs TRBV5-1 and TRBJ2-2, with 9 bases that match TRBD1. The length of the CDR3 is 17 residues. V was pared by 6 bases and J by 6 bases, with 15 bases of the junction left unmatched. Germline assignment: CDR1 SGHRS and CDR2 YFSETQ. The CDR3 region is CASTLAPHRDRAGELFF. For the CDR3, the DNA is TGCGCCAGCACCTTAGCCCCACACCGGGACAGGGCCGGGGAGCTGTTTTTT.

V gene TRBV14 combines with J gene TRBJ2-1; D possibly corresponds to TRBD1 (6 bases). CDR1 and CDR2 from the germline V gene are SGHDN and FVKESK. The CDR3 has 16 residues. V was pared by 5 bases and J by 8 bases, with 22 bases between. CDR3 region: CASSYQTGLGLDEQFF. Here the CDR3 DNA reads TGTGCCAGCAGCTATCAAACAGGGTTGGGTTTGGATGAGCAGTTCTTC.

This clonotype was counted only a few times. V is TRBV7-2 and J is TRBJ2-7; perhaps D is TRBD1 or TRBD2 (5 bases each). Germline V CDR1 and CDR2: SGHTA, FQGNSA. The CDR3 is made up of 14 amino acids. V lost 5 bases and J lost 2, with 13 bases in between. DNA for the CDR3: TGTGCCAGCAGCCGGGACCCTAAGGCCTACGAGCAGTACTTC. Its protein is CASSRDPKAYEQYF.

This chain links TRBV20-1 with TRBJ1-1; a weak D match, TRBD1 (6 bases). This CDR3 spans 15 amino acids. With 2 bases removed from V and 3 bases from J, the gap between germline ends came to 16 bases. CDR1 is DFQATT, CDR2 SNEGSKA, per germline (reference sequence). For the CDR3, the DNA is TGCAGTGCTAGACCCCCGGGACAATTTTACACTGAAGCTTTCTTT. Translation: CSARPPGQFYTEAFF.

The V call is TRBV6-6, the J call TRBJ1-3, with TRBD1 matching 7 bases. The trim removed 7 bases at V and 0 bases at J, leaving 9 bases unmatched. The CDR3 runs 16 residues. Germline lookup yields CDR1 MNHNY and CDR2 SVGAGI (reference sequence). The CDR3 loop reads CASILGQPISGNTIYF. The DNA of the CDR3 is TGTGCCAGCATCTTGGGACAGCCGATCTCTGGAAACACCATATATTTT.

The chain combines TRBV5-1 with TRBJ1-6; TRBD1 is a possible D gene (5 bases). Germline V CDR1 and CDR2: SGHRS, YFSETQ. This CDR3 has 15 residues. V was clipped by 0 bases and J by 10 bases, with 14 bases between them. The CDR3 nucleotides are TGCGCCAGCAGCTTGGCTGGGGACCCTTCCTCACCCCTCCACTTT. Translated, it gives CASSLAGDPSSPLHF.

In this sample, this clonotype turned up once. Written as DNA, the CDR3 is TGTGCCAGCAGTCCATTAAGGGTAAACACTGAAGCTTTCTTT. Its translation: CASSPLRVNTEAFF. The rearrangement uses TRBV28 and TRBJ1-1; no clear D gene. Germline V lookup: CDR1 MDHEN, CDR2 SYDVKM. V lost 5 bases and J 2 bases, leaving 12 bases between the germline ends. CDR3 length equals 14 residues.

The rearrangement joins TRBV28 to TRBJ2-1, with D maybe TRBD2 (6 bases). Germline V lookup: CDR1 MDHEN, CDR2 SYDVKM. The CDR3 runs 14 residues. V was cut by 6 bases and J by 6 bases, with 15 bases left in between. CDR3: CASSPGGFGNEQFF. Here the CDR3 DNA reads TGTGCCAGCAGCCCTGGGGGGTTCGGCAATGAGCAGTTCTTC.